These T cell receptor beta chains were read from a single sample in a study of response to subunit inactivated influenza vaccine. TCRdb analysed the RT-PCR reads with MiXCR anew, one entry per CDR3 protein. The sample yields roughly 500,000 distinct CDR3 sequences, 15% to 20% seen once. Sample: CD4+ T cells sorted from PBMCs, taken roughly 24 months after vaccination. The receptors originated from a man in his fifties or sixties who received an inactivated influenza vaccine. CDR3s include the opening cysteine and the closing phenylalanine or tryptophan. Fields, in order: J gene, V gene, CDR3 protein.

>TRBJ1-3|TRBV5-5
CASSLASTASGNTIYF
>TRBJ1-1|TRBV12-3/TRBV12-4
CASTLGAAEAFF
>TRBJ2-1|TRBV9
CASSPQFNEQFF
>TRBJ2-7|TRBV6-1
CASSHDRDYEQYF
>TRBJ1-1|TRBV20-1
CSARNIKNTEAFF
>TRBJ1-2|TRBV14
CASSQEILLTF
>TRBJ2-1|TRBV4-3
CASSQDPGGNEQFF
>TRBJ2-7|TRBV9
CASSVSWDRIYEQYF
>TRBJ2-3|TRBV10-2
CASSVDGETDTQYF
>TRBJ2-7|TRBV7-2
CASSPPAGGIYEQYF
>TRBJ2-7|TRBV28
CASSSLGYDYEQYF
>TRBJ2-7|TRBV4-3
CASSQSTGVEQYF
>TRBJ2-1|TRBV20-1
CSASHSGTSVLEQFF
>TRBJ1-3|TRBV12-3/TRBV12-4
CASSLGANGLNTIYF
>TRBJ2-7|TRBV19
CASSPRQGRSYEQYF
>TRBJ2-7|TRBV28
CASSFHNYEQYF
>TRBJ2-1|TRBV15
CATSRSSGRYNEQFF
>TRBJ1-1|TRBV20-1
CSARRGQANTEAFF
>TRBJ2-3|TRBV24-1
CATSDLQGTSDTQYF
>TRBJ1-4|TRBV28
CASSLGSRGWREKLFF
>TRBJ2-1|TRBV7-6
CASSLAARYNEQFF
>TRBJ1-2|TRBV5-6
CASSFGQFELGYTF
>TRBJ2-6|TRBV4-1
CASSQERDRGLSGANVLTF
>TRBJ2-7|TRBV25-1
CASSWGADEQYF
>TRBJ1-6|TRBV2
CASRPGGYNSPLHF